This T cell receptor (beta chain) was observed in a study of CD8 T cells in Susac syndrome. In germline, CDR1 is GTSNPN, CDR2 SVGIG (reference sequence). Trimming at V came to 3 bases and at J to 1 base, leaving 8 bases not matched to a gene. CDR3 length equals 15 residues. Random hexamers served to reverse transcribe roughly 0.5 to 1 ug RNA. The TCR beta CDR3 was amplified by immunoSEQ multiplex PCR across 54 Vbeta, 13 Jbeta. TCRdb re-called the immunoSEQ multiplex PCR reads through MiXCR, storing one row per CDR3 protein. The data contain about 130,000 distinct CDR3 sequences, about 96% of them singletons.

This chain links TRBV30 with TRBJ2-5, with TRBD2 matching over 7 bases. The TCR comes from a human donor in good health. The specimen sequenced was CD4+ T cells from PBMCs. CDR3 amino acids: CAWSLAGVRQETQYF. The CDR3, as DNA: TGTGCCTGGAGCTTGGCGGGAGTGCGCCAAGAGACCCAGTACTTC.